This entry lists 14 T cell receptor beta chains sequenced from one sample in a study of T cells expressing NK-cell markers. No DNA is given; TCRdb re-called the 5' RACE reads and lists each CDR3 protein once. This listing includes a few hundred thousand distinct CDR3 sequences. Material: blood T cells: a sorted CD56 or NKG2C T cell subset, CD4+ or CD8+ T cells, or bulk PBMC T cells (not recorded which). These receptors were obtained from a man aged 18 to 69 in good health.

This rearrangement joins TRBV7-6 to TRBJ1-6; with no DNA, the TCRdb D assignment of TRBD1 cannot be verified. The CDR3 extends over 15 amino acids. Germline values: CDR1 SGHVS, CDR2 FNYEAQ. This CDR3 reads CASSFGQGGNSPLHF.

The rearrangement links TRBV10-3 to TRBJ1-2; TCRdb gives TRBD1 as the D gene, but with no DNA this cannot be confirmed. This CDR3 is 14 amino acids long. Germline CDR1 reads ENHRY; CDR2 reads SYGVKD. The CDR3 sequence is CAISGQGRVYGYTF.

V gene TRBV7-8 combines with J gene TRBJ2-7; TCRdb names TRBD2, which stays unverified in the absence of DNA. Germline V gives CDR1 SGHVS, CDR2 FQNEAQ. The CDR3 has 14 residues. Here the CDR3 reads CASSLAVPEGEQYF.

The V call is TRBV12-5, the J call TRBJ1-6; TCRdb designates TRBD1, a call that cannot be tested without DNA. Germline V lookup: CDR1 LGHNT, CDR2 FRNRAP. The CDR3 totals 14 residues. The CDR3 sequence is CASVAGQGYSPLHF.

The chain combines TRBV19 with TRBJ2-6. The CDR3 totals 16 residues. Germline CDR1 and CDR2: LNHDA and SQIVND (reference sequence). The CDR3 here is CASSIGGRSGANVLTF.

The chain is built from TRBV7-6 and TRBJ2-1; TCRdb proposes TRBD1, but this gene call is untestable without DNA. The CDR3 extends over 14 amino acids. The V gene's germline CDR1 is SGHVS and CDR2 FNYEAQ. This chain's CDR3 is CASSSSGGANEQFF.

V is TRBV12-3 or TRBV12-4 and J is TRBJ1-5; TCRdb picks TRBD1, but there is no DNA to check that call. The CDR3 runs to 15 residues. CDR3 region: CASSLRGVSNQPQHF.

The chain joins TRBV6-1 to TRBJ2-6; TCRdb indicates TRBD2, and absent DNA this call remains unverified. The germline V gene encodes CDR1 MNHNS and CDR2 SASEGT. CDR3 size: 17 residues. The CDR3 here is CASKLTSGSSGANVLTF.

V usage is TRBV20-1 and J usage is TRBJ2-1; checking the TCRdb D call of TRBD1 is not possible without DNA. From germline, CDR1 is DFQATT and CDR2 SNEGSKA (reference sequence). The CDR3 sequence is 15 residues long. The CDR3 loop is CSASGASRGYNEQFF.

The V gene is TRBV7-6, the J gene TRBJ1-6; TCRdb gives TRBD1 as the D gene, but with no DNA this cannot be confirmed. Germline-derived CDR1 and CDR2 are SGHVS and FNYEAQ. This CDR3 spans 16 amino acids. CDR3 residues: CASSLGAGTRNSPLHF.

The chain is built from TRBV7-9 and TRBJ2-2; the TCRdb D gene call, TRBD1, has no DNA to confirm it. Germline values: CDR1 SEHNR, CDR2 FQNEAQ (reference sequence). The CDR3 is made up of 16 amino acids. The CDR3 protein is CASSPFGTGTTGELFF.

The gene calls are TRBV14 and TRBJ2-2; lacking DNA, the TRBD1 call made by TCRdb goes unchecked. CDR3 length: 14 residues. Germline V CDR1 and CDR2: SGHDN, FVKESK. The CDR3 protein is CASSQVRGTGELFF. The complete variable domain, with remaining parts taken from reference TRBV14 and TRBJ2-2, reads EAGVTQFPSHSVIEKGQTVTLRCDPISGHDNLYWYRRVMGKEIKFLLHFVKESKQDESGMPNNRFLAERTGGTYSTLKVQPAELEDSGVYFCASSQVRGTGELFFGEGSRLTVL.

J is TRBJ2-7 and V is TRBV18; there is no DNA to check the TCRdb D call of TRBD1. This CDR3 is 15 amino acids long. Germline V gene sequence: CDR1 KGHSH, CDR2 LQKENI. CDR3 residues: CASSPGTGIAYEQYF.

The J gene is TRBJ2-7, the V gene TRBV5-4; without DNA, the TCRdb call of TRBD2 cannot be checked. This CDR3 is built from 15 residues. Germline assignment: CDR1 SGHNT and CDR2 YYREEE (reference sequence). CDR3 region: CASSLTSGPSYEQYF. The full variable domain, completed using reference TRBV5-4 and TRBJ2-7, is ETGVTQSPTHLIKTRGQQVTLRCSSQSGHNTVSWYQQALGQGPQFIFQYYREEENGRGNFPPRFSGLQFPNYSSELNVNALELDDSALYLCASSLTSGPSYEQYFGPGTRLTVT.